This TCR beta chain was obtained from a study of OX40 agonist ivuxolimab in advanced cancers. Profiling relied on immunoSEQ multiplex PCR, and the TCRdb table lists in-frame clones only, not all of them. This sample has about 46,000 clones, with about nine tenths found just once. This CDR3 has 17 residues. From germline, CDR1 is LNHDA and CDR2 SQIVND (reference sequence). V was pared by 2 bases and J by 2 bases, with 17 bases between. The source was CD4+ or CD8+ T cells sorted from blood, collected in a trial of the OX40 agonist ivuxolimab. This TCR was sampled from an adult with an advanced solid tumor such as melanoma, head and neck, liver or kidney cancer. The rearrangement uses TRBV19 and TRBJ2-3, with D maybe TRBD1 (5 bases). The CDR3 loop is CASSIRLGQKSTDTQYF. The CDR3 bases are TGTGCCAGTAGTATAAGGCTTGGACAAAAGTCCACAGATACGCAGTATTTT.